This TCR beta chain was documented in a study of T cells in women clearing cervical HPV infection. Assay: immunoSEQ multiplex PCR; the TCRdb copy retains only in-frame clones and omits some. The repertoire table contains some 40,000 clones. The TCR was taken from a woman between 18 and 70 years old with a cervical HPV16 infection that either progressed to CIN3+ or cleared (not recorded which). The sequenced sample was blood buffy coat.

The CDR3 region is CASSIAKGNGYTF. The part of the CDR3 DNA that was read is TGTGCCAGTAGTATAGCCAAGGGTAATGGC. This chain joins TRBV19 and TRBJ1-2, with D uncertain. The sequenced fragment ends 3 residues before the CDR3 boundary, so the rest is inferred from the germline J gene. Germline loops: CDR1 LNHDA, CDR2 SQIVND (reference sequence). Trimming removed 1 base from V and 6 bases from J, with 9 bases in between. This CDR3 comprises 13 residues.